The TCR beta chain under discussion was sequenced for a study of T cell repertoires in cytomegalovirus infection. Overall study context: Shared public TCR beta signatures pointed to both CMV infection and a matching HLA type.

Study results and caveats: Cumulative public TCR beta family frequency identified carriers of CMV plus the relevant HLA.

TCRdb called the reads again in MiXCR, with one record for every CDR3 protein. The sample has some 300,000 distinct CDR3 sequences; roughly a sixth are singletons. A few counts support this clonotype. What it binds is unknown. The sequencing sample was made of PBMCs. The TCR sequence derives from a human donor in good health (CMV status not recorded). Some clones in this sample may be carry-over from other donors' samples.

CDR3 DNA: TGTGCCAGTAGGATGGGCGCCTCTGGAAACACCATATATTTT. This sequence encodes CASRMGASGNTIYF. This chain uses TRBV19 with TRBJ1-3, with unresolved D. This CDR3 comprises 14 residues. Germline-derived CDR1 and CDR2 are LNHDA and SQIVND (reference sequence). V was trimmed by 6 bases and J by 0 bases, leaving 9 bases between them.